This TCR beta chain was recorded in a study of T cells in Graves' hyperthyroidism and ophthalmopathy. Study in general: Sampling of peripheral blood happened at initial diagnosis, prior to any treatment.

This clonotype was seen only a few times. This CDR3 spans 14 amino acids. The V gene lost 1 base and the J gene lost 8 bases, with 14 bases spanning the gap. Germline V lookup: CDR1 MDHEN, CDR2 SYDVKM. The TCR beta CDR3 regions underwent amplification using RNA transcripts as the source. First-round RT-PCR targeting the TCR CDR3 was performed with the HTBI primer set. TCRdb itself ran the multiplex PCR reads through MiXCR, one entry per CDR3 protein. This repertoire shows 300,000 to 350,000 distinct CDR3 sequences, 11% to 15% found once; its top ten account for 20% to 25%. Subjects aged 18 to 65 presented with newly diagnosed hyperthyroidism of less than 2 months' duration. The study left out patients who had uncontrolled infection, other autoimmune disease, pregnancy or lactation.

The receptor was derived from a woman aged 25-40 years with Graves' hyperthyroidism. Input material: blood. V gene TRBV28 combines with J gene TRBJ1-2; possibly TRBD1 for D (6 bases). The DNA of the CDR3 is TGTGCCAGCAGTTTATCGAGACAGGTGGGAGGCTACACCTTC. Protein product: CASSLSRQVGGYTF.